A single sample gave rise to the 17 T cell receptor beta chains below, sequenced in a study of blood T cell repertoires in COVID-19. Sequencing used immunoSEQ multiplex PCR; TCRdb keeps in-frame clones, though not all of them. The profile shows some 180,000 clones, around 86% of them singletons. The sequenced material came from peripheral blood. The receptors derive from a man aged 40-50 years with acute or convalescent COVID-19.

CDR3 residues: CASSFGTGLNEQFF. CDR3 in DNA: TGTGCCAGCAGTTTTGGGACTGGCTTGAATGAGCAGTTCTTC. The genes are TRBV6-5 and TRBJ2-1; D is possibly TRBD2 (6 bases). CDR1 MNHEY and CDR2 SVGAGI come from the germline V gene. V was trimmed by 4 bases and J by 7 bases, leaving 14 bases between them. This CDR3 has 14 amino acids.

The genes are TRBV7-9 and TRBJ1-2, with unresolved D. Germline loops: CDR1 SEHNR, CDR2 FQNEAQ (reference sequence). V dropped 2 bases and J dropped 6 bases, with 7 bases sitting between them. This CDR3 is built from 12 residues. CDR3 loop: CASSLLRDGYTF. The CDR3 nucleotides read TGTGCCAGCAGCTTACTGAGGGATGGCTACACCTTC.

The rearrangement links TRBV5-6 to TRBJ2-7; D is unclear. V shed 7 bases and J shed 2 bases, with 19 bases lying between them. The CDR3 covers 15 residues. Germline CDR1 SGHDT, CDR2 YYEEEE. The CDR3: CASPAPPTNPYEQYF. The CDR3 DNA reads TGTGCCAGCCCCGCCCCCCCCACAAATCCCTACGAGCAGTACTTC.

J is TRBJ1-1 and V is TRBV5-1, with TRBD1 as a possible D gene (5 bases). Germline V gives CDR1 SGHRS, CDR2 YFSETQ. With 0 bases removed from V and 4 bases from J, the gap between germline ends came to 16 bases. The CDR3 has 16 amino acids. The CDR3 coding sequence is TGCGCCAGCAGCTTGGGACAGACATTGGGTGGCACTGAAGCTTTCTTT. Translation gives CASSLGQTLGGTEAFF.

This chain links TRBV24-1 with TRBJ2-5; 15 bases match TRBD2. The CDR3 loop spans 15 amino acids. CDR1 and CDR2 (germline): KGHDR, SFDVKD. The V gene end was trimmed by 9 bases and the J gene end by 5 bases; junction bases not matched to a gene: 6. The CDR3 DNA sequence: TGTGCCACCCGGACTAGCGGGGGGGCCGGTGAGACCCAGTACTTC. Translation gives CATRTSGGAGETQYF.

This chain uses TRBV6-5 with TRBJ2-1; possible D gene TRBD2, 6 bases. This CDR3 has 15 amino acids. The V and J ends lost 5 bases and 0 bases respectively, with 11 bases between them. CDR1 is MNHEY, CDR2 SVGAGI, per germline. The CDR3 DNA follows: TGTGCCAGCAGTCCCGGGACTGACTCCTACAATGAGCAGTTCTTC. It yields the protein CASSPGTDSYNEQFF.

The chain combines TRBV19 with TRBJ1-2, with TRBD1 matching 9 bases. CDR3 size: 13 residues. J gave up 7 bases and V 5 bases, and 5 bases lay outside the gene matches. Germline V gene sequence: CDR1 LNHDA, CDR2 SQIVND (reference sequence). CDR3 nucleotides: TGTGCCAGTAGTCCCTGGACAGGGGCTGGCTACACCTTC. It is translated as CASSPWTGAGYTF.

The sample holds a few counts of this clone. The J gene is TRBJ1-5, the V gene TRBV10-2, with a tentative D call TRBD1 (6 bases). Trimming removed 5 bases from V and 0 bases from J, with 11 bases in between. Germline loops: CDR1 WSHSY, CDR2 SAAADI. This CDR3 has 15 amino acids. The CDR3, as DNA: TGCGCCAGCAGTTGGGGGCAAGATAGCAATCAGCCCCAGCATTTT. It translates to CASSWGQDSNQPQHF.

This clone appeared a few times. J is TRBJ2-7 and V is TRBV7-2; 7 bases are a match to TRBD2. Losses at the gene ends were 5 bases for V and 2 bases for J; bases not matched to a gene: 6. Germline loops: CDR1 SGHTA, CDR2 FQGNSA. CDR3 length: 14 amino acids. CDR3 nucleotides: TGTGCCAGCAGCCCTCAGCGGGGCCCCTACGAGCAGTACTTC. Amino acids: CASSPQRGPYEQYF.

The rearrangement uses TRBV30 and TRBJ2-7, with D maybe TRBD2 (7 bases). The V end was cut by 3 bases, the J end by 4 bases, with 22 bases between. The CDR3 covers 16 residues. Germline CDR1 reads GTSNPN; CDR2 reads SVGIG (reference sequence). DNA of the CDR3: TGTGCCTGGAGGGCCAGGGGTGGGGGGGAAAATTACGAGCAGTACTTC. It translates to CAWRARGGGENYEQYF.

The J gene is TRBJ1-5, the V gene TRBV5-1; D call uncertain. Trimming cost V 2 bases and J 5 bases, with 14 bases left between them. CDR1 SGHRS and CDR2 YFSETQ come from the germline V gene. CDR3 length: 15 amino acids. The CDR3 DNA follows: TGCGCCAGCAGCTTAATGACGGGGTCGGATCAGCCCCAGCATTTT. Its translation: CASSLMTGSDQPQHF.

The chain recombines TRBV12-3 or TRBV12-4 with TRBJ1-1; D not resolved. CDR3 length equals 12 residues. Trimming stripped 6 bases from V and 7 bases from J, with 12 bases between. CDR3 in DNA: TGTGCCAGCAGCCCCCCCAGGAATGAAGCTTTCTTT. It yields the protein CASSPPRNEAFF.

The rearrangement joins TRBV11-2 to TRBJ1-1; D is unresolved. The CDR3 spans 15 residues. CDR1 is SGHAT and CDR2 is FQNNGV in the germline V gene. The germline V and J ends were trimmed by 1 base and 1 base, with 10 bases remaining between them. CDR3 sequence (DNA): TGTGCCAGCAGCTTAGCCAGACAACGGAACACTGAAGCTTTCTTT. Its protein product is CASSLARQRNTEAFF.

J is TRBJ2-3 and V is TRBV4-1; D perhaps matches TRBD2 (7 bases). Germline V CDR1 and CDR2: MGHRA, YSYEKL. V dropped 0 bases and J dropped 5 bases, with 18 bases sitting between them. The CDR3 runs to 17 residues. The CDR3 sequence is CASSQDRGGGLRDTQYF. CDR3 in DNA: TGCGCCAGCAGCCAAGATAGAGGGGGGGGCCTTAGAGATACGCAGTATTTT.

The rearrangement links TRBV5-1 to TRBJ2-5, with 9 nucleotides matching TRBD1. The CDR3 length is 15 residues. Germline V gene data show CDR1 as SGHRS and CDR2 as YFSETQ. J lost 5 bases, V lost 0 bases, and 5 bases had no gene match. CDR3 nucleotide sequence: TGCGCCAGCAGCTTGGACAGGGGGCGCGGGGAGACCCAGTACTTC. Amino acid sequence: CASSLDRGRGETQYF.

This clone came up once. This chain uses TRBV7-3 with TRBJ1-1; the D gene is possibly TRBD1 (6 bases). The CDR3 sequence is 14 residues long. Germline values: CDR1 SGHTA, CDR2 FQGTGA. Trimming took off 2 bases at V and 4 bases at J, with 11 bases between the two ends. In DNA form, the CDR3 reads TGTGCCAGCAGCTTATACAGGGAGAGCACTGAAGCTTTCTTT. Protein sequence: CASSLYRESTEAFF.

The chain has TRBV6-2 or TRBV6-3 and TRBJ1-5; 8 nucleotides match TRBD1. CDR3 size: 14 residues. Germline CDR1 is MNHEY and CDR2 is SVGEGT. After removal of 3 bases from V and 6 bases from J, the junction contained 4 bases not matched to a gene. CDR3 amino acids: CASSYGTGSQPQHF. The CDR3 coding sequence is TGTGCCAGCAGTTATGGGACAGGTTCTCAGCCCCAGCATTTT.